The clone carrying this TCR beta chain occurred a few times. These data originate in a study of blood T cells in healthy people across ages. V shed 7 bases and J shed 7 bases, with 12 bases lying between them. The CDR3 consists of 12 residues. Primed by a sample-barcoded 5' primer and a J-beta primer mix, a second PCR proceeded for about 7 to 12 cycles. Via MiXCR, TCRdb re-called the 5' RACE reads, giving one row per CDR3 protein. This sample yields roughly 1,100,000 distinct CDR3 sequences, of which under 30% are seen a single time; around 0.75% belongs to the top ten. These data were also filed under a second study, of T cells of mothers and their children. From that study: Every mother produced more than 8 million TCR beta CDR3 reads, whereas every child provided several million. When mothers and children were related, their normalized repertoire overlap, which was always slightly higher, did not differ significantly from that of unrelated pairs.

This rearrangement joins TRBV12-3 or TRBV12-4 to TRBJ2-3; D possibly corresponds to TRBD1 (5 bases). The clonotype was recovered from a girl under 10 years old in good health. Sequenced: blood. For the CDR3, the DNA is TGTGCCAGCAATGATAGGGGCCATACGCAGTATTTT. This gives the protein CASNDRGHTQYF.